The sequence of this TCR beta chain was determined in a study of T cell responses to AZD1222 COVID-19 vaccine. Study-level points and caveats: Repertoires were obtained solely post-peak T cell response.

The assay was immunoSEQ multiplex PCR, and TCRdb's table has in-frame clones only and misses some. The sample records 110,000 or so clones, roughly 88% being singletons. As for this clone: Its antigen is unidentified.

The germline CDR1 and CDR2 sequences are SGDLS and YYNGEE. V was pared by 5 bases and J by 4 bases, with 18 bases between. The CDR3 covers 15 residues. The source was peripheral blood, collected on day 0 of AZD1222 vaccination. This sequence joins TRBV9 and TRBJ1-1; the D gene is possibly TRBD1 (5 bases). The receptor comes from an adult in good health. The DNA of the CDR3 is TGTGCCAGCAGTAGGGACGGTCGTTTGGGCACTGAAGCTTTCTTT. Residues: CASSRDGRLGTEAFF.